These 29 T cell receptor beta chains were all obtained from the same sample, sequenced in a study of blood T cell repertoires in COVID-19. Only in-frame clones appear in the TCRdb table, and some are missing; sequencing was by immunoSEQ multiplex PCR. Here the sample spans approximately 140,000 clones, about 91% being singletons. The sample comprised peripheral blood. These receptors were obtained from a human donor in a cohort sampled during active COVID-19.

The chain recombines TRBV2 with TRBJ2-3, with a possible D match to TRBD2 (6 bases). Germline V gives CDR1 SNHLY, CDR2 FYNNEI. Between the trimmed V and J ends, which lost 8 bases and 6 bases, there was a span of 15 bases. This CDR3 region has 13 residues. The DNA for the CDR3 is TGTGCCAGCCCGGGACTGAAGGGGGATACGCAGTATTTT. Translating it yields CASPGLKGDTQYF. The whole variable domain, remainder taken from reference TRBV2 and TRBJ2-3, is EPEVTQTPSHQVTQMGQEVILRCVPISNHLYFYWYRQILGQKVEFLVSFYNNEISEKSEIFDDQFSVERPDGSNFTLKIRSTKLEDSAMYFCASPGLKGDTQYFGPGTRLTVL.

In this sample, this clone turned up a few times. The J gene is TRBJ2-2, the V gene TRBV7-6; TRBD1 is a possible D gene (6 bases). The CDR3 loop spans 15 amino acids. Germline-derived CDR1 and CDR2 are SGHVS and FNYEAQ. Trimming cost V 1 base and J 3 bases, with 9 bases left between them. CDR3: CASSLVQGYTGELFF. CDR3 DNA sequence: TGTGCCAGCAGCTTAGTACAGGGATACACCGGGGAGCTGTTTTTT.

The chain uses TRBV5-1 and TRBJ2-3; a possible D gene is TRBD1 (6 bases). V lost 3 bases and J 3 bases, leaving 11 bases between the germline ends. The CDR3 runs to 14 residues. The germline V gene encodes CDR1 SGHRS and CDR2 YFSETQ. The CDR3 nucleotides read TGCGCCAGCAGCTCCAGACAGGCAACAGATACGCAGTATTTT. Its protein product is CASSSRQATDTQYF.

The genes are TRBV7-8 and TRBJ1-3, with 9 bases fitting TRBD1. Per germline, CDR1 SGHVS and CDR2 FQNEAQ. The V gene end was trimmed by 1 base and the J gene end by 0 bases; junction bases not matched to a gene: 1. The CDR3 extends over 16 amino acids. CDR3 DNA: TGTGCCAGCAGCTTAGTGGGACAGGGCTCTGGAAACACCATATATTTT. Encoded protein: CASSLVGQGSGNTIYF. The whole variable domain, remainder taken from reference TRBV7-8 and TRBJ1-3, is GAGVSQSPRYKVAKRGQDVALRCDPISGHVSLFWYQQALGQGPEFLTYFQNEAQLDKSGLPSDRFFAERPEGSVSTLKIQRTQQEDSAVYLCASSLVGQGSGNTIYFGEGSWLTVV.

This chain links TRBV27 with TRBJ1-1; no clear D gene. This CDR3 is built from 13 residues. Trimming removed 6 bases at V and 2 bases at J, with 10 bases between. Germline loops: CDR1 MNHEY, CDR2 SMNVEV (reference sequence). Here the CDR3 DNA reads TGTGCCAGCAGGTCACCGGGAAACACTGAAGCTTTCTTT. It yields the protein CASRSPGNTEAFF.

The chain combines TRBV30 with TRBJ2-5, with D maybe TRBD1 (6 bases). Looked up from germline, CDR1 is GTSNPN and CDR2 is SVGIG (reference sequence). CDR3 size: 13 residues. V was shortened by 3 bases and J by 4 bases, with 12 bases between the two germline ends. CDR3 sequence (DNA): TGTGCCTGGAGCGTGGGGGCACCAGAGACCCAGTACTTC. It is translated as CAWSVGAPETQYF. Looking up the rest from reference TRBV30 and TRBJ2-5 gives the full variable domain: SQTIHQWPATLVQPVGSPLSLECTVEGTSNPNLYWYRQAAGRGLQLLFYSVGIGQISSEVPQNLSASRPQDRQFILSSKKLLLSDSGFYLCAWSVGAPETQYFGPGTRLLVL.

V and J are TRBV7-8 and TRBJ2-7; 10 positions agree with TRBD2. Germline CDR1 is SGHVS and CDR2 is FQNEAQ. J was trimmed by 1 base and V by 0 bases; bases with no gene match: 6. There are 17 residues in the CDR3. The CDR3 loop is CASSLAYSGGTSYEQYF. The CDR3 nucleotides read TGTGCCAGCAGCTTAGCCTATAGCGGGGGGACTTCCTACGAGCAGTACTTC.

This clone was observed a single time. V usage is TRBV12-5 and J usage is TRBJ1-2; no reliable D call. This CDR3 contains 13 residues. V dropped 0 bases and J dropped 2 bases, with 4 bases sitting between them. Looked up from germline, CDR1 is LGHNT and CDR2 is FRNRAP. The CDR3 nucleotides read TGTGCTAGTGGTTTGGTACAAAACTATGGCTACACCTTC. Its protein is CASGLVQNYGYTF.

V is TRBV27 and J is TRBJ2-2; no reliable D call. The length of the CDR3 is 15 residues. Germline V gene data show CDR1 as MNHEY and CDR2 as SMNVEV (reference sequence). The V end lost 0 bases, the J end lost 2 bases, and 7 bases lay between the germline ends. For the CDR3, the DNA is TGTGCCAGCAGTTTATCCAGGTCTAACACCGGGGAGCTGTTTTTT. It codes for CASSLSRSNTGELFF.

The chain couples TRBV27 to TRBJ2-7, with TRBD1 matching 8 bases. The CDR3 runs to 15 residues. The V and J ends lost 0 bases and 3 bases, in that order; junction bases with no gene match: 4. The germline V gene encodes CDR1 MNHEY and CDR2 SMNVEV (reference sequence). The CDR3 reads CASSLSLTGDYEQYF. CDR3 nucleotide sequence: TGTGCCAGCAGTTTATCGCTGACAGGGGACTACGAGCAGTACTTC.

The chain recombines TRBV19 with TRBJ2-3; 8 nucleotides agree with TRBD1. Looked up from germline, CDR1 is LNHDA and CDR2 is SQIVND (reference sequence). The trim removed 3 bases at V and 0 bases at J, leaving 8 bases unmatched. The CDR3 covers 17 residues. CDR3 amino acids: CASSMNRGIDSTDTQYF. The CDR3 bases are TGTGCCAGTAGTATGAACAGGGGGATCGATAGCACAGATACGCAGTATTTT.

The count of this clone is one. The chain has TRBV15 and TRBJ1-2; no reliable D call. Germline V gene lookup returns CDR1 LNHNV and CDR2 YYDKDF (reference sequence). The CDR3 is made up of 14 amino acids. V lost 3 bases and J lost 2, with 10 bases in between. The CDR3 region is CATSSESVNYGYTF. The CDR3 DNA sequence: TGTGCCACCAGCAGTGAGAGCGTGAACTATGGCTACACCTTC. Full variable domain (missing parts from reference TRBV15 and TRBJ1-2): DAMVIQNPRYQVTQFGKPVTLSCSQTLNHNVMYWYQQKSSQAPKLLFHYYDKDFNNEADTPDNFQSRRPNTSFCFLDIRSPGLGDTAMYLCATSSESVNYGYTFGSGTRLTVV.

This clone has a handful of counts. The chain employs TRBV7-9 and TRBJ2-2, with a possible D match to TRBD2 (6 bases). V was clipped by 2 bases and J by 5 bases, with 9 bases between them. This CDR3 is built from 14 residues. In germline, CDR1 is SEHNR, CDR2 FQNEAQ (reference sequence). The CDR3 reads CASSLSRGTGELFF. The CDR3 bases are TGTGCCAGCAGCTTAAGTCGGGGGACCGGGGAGCTGTTTTTT.

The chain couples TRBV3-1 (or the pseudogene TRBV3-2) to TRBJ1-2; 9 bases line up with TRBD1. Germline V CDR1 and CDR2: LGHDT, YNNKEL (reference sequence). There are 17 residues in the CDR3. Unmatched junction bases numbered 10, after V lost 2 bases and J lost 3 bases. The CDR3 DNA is TGTGCCAGCAGCCAATCCCATGTGTGGACAGGGGACTATGGCTACACCTTC. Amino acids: CASSQSHVWTGDYGYTF.

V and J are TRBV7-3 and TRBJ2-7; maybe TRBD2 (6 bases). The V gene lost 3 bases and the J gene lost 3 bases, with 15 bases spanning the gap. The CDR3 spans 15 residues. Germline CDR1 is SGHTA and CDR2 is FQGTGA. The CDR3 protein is CASSFNGPGDYEQYF. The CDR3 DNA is TGTGCCAGCAGCTTCAACGGGCCGGGGGACTACGAGCAGTACTTC.

The CDR3 bases are TGTGCCAGCAGCGTAATCGTGGGGGGTAACTACAATGAGCAGTTCTTC. As protein: CASSVIVGGNYNEQFF. V is TRBV9 and J is TRBJ2-1; D perhaps matches TRBD2 (6 bases). V was cut by 1 base and J by 3 bases, with 14 bases left in between. CDR3 size: 16 residues. CDR1 and CDR2 (germline): SGDLS, YYNGEE.

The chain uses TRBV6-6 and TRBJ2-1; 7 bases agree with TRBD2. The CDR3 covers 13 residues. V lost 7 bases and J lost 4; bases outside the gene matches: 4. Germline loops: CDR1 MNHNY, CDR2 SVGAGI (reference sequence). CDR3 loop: CASKAGIYNEQFF. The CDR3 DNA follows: TGTGCCAGCAAAGCGGGGATATACAATGAGCAGTTCTTC.

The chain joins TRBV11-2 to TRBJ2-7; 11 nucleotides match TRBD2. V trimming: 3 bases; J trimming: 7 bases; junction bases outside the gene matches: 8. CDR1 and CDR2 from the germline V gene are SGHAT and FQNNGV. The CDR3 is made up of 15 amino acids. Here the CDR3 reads CASSFRLAGSREQYF. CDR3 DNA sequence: TGTGCCAGCAGCTTCCGACTAGCGGGGTCGCGGGAGCAGTACTTC.

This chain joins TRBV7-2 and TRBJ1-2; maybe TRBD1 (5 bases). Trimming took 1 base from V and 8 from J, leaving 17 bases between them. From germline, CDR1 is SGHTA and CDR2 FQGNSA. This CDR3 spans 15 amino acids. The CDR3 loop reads CASSLVDLPGWGYTF. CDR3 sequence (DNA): TGTGCCAGCAGCTTAGTAGACCTCCCAGGGTGGGGCTACACCTTC.

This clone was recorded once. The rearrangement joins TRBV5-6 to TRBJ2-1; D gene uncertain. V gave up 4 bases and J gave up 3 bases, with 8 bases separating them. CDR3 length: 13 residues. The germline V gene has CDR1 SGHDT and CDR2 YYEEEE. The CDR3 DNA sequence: TGTGCCAGCAGCGCGGAGATCTACAATGAGCAGTTCTTC. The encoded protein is CASSAEIYNEQFF.

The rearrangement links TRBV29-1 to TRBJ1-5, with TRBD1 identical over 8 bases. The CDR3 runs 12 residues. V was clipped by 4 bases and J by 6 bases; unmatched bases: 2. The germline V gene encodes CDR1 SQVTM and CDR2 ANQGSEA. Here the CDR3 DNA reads TGCAGCGTTGGGACAGGGAGTCAGCCCCAGCATTTT. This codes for CSVGTGSQPQHF.

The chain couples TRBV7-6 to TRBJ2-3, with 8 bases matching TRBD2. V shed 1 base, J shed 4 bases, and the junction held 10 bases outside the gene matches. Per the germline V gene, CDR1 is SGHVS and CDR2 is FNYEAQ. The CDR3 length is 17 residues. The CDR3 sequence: CASSLGRGGLAPDTQYF. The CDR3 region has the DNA TGTGCCAGCAGCTTAGGACGGGGGGGGCTCGCTCCAGATACGCAGTATTTT. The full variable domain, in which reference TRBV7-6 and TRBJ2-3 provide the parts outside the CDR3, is GAGVSQSPRYKVTKRGQDVALRCDPISGHVSLYWYRQALGQGPEFLTYFNYEAQQDKSGLPNDRFSAERPEGSISTLTIQRTEQRDSAMYRCASSLGRGGLAPDTQYFGPGTRLTVL.

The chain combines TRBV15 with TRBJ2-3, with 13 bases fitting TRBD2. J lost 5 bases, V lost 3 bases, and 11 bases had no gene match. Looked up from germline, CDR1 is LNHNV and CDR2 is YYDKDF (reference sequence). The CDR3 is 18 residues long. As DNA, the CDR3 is TGTGCCACCAGCAGGTGGGGGACTAGCGGGGTTTCAAAAGATACGCAGTATTTT. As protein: CATSRWGTSGVSKDTQYF.

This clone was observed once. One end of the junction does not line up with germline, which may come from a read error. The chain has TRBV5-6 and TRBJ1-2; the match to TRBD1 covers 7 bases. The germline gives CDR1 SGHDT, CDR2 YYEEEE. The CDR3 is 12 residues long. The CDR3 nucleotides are TGTGCCAGCAGCCCGACAGGGAATGGTTACACCTTC. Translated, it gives CASSPTGNGYTF.

The CDR3 loop reads CATSDAGQGQETQYF. The DNA of the CDR3 is TGTGCCACCAGTGATGCGGGACAGGGGCAGGAGACCCAGTACTTC. This rearrangement joins TRBV24-1 to TRBJ2-5, with 10 positions matching TRBD1. With V trimmed by 3 bases and J by 5 bases, 5 bases remained unmatched. The CDR3 loop spans 15 amino acids. The germline gives CDR1 KGHDR, CDR2 SFDVKD.

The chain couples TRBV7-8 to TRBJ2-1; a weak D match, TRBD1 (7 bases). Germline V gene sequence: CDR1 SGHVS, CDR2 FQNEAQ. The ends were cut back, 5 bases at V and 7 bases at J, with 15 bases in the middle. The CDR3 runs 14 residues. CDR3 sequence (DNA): TGTGCCAGCAGCCCAGGGGGAGGCGTTAATGAGCAGTTCTTC. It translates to CASSPGGGVNEQFF.

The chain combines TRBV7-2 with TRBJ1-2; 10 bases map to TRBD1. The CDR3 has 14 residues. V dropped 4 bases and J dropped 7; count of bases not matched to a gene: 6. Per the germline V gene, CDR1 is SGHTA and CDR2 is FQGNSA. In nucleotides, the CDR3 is TGTGCCAGCAGCTCCGGCGGGACAGGGGTTGGCTACACCTTC. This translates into CASSSGGTGVGYTF.

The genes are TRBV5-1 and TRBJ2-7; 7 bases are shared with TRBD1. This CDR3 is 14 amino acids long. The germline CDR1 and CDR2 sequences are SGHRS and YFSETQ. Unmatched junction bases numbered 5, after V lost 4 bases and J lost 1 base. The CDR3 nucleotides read TGCGCCAGCAGCACCGACAGGGCTTCCTACGAGCAGTACTTC. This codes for CASSTDRASYEQYF. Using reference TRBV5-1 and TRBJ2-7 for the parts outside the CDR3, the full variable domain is KAGVTQTPRYLIKTRGQQVTLSCSPISGHRSVSWYQQTPGQGLQFLFEYFSETQRNKGNFPGRFSGRQFSNSRSEMNVSTLELGDSALYLCASSTDRASYEQYFGPGTRLTVT.

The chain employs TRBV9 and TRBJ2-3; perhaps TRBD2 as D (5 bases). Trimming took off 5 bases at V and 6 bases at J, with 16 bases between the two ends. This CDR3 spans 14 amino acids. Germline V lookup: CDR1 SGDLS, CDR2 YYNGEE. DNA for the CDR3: TGTGCCAGCAGTTTTGAGGGTGTTCCGGATACGCAGTATTTT. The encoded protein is CASSFEGVPDTQYF.